This T cell receptor beta chain is drawn from a study of cytomegalovirus exposure and HLA in healthy donors. The CDR3 length is 17 residues. V was pared by 2 bases and J by 4 bases, with 8 bases of the junction left unmatched. Germline loops: CDR1 LGHNA, CDR2 YNFKEQ. The study sampled nominally healthy donors, though unrecorded immune exposures were likely. A multiplex PCR was run with 60 Vbeta primers and 13 Jbeta primers. Here immunoSEQ multiplex PCR was the method, and the copy in TCRdb shows in-frame clones only, minus some. Here the sample spans 85,000 to 100,000 clones, 78% being singletons. In regard to this clone: Its matching antigen is unknown.

Findings and limits, study-wide: A likely sequencing artifact accounted for one observed cluster of highly shared sequence variants. Trimming of TCR beta V- and J-genes showed a link, identified in a later analysis, to a missense DCLRE1C variant. Donors belonging to an Asian-associated ancestry cluster reportedly showed fewer N-insertions in productive TCRs than the approximately 700-donor mean, according to what a later analysis found.

The V and J genes are TRBV4-2 and TRBJ2-1; TRBD2 matches at 10 bases. This sequence originates from a woman in her thirties or forties in good health and CMV-seropositive. Sequenced input: PBMCs. CDR3: CASSQRTGTSAYNEQFF. For the CDR3, the DNA is TGTGCCAGCAGCCAACGCACCGGGACTAGCGCTTACAATGAGCAGTTCTTC.